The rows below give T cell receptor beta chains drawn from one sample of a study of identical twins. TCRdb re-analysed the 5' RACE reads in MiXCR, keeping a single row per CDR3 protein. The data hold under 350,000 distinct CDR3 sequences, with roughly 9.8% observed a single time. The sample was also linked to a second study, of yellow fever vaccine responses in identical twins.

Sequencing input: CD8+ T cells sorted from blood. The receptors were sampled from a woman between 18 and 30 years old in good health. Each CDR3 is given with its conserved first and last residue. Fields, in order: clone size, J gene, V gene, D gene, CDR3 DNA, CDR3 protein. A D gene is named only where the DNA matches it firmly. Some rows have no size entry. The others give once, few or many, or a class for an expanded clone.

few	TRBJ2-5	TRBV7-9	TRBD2	TGTGCCAGCAGCCCCCGACTAGCGGGTAGCTATGAGACCCAGTACTTC	CASSPRLAGSYETQYF
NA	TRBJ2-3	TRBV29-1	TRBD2	TGCAGCGTTGAATCCGTTCTAGCGGGAGGGCACACAGATACGCAGTATTTT	CSVESVLAGGHTDTQYF
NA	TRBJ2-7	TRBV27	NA	TGTGCCAGCAGTCCAAGGGCAGGGAAGTCCTACGAGCAGTACTTC	CASSPRAGKSYEQYF
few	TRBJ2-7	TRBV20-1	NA	TGCAGTGCTAGTTCTAGAGCGACGTACTCTTTAGAGCAGTACTTC	CSASSRATYSLEQYF
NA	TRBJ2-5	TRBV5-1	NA	TGCGCCATTACGTCCCCACCCGGAACCCAGTACTTC	CAITSPPGTQYF
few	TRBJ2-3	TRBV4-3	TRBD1	TGCGCCAGCAGCCAAGATCGCCAGGGGGCAGGGGGAGCGCAGTATTTT	CASSQDRQGAGGAQYF
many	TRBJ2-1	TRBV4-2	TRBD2	TGTGCCAGCAGCTCCGGGCTAGCGGGTTTGAATGAGCAGTTCTTC	CASSSGLAGLNEQFF
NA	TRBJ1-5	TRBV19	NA	TGTGCCAGTATCGGACAGAGGAATCAGCCCCAGCATTTT	CASIGQRNQPQHF
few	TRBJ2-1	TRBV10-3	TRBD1	TGTGCCATCAGTGAGTCGACGGGACAGGGTAACAATGAGCAGTTCTTC	CAISESTGQGNNEQFF
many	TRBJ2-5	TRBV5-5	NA	TGTGCCAGCAGCTTAACAGGTCTAAGAGGAGAGACCCAGTACTTC	CASSLTGLRGETQYF
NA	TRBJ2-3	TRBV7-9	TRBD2	TGTGCCAGCAGCCCCGAGACTAGCGCAGATACGCAGTATTTT	CASSPETSADTQYF
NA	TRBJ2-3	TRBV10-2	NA	TGCGCCAGCAGTGATGAGACTCCCGATGCGGGCACAGATACGCAGTATTTT	CASSDETPDAGTDTQYF
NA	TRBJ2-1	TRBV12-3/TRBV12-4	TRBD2	TGTGCCTGCAGTGGCTCCGGGGGCGGGGGGCCTAGCTCCTACAATGAGCAGTTCTTC	CACSGSGGGGPSSYNEQFF
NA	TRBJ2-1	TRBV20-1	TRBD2	TGCAGTGCTAGATCCGGGACTAGCGGGATCCCCTACAATGAGCAGTTCTTC	CSARSGTSGIPYNEQFF
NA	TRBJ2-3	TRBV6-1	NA	TGTGCCAGCAGTATCGTTCTGGGTCTAACAGATACGCAGTATTTT	CASSIVLGLTDTQYF
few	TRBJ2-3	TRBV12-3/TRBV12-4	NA	TGTGCCAGCAGTTGGCGGGGGCTGACAGATACGCAGTATTTT	CASSWRGLTDTQYF
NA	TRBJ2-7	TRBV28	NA	TGTGCCAGCAAGGACAGACTAGACATGCCCTACGAGCAGTACTTC	CASKDRLDMPYEQYF
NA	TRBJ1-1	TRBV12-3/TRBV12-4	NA	TGTGCCAGCAGCACACCAGCCTTCGACACTGAAGCTTTCTTT	CASSTPAFDTEAFF
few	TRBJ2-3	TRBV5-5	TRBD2	TGTGCCAGCAGCTGGACTATGACTAGCGGGGGAACAGATACGCAGTATTTT	CASSWTMTSGGTDTQYF
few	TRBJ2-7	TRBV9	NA	TGTGCCAGCAGCGTAGTAGTAAGATACAGGGTGGTGAACTACGAGCAGTACTTC	CASSVVVRYRVVNYEQYF
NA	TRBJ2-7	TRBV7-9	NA	TGTGCCAGCAGCCCACGACAGATATCCTCCTACGAGCAGTACTTC	CASSPRQISSYEQYF
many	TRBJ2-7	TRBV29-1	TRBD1	TGCAGCGTGTCGACAGGGTCGAGAACAAGCTTC	CSVSTGSRTSF
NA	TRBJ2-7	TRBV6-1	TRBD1	TGTGCCAGCAGGAGCCGGGACAGGGGATTCGAGCAGTACTTC	CASRSRDRGFEQYF
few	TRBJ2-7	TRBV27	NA	TGTGCCAGCTCTGAGGAGGCAGGGAGCTCCTACGAGCAGTACTTC	CASSEEAGSSYEQYF
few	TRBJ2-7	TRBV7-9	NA	TGTGCCAGCAGTTCTGAAGGAAGCGGGCCCTACGAGCAGTACTTC	CASSSEGSGPYEQYF
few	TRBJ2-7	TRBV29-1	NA	TGCAGCGTCAGGGACCTAGCCTACGAGCAGTACTTC	CSVRDLAYEQYF
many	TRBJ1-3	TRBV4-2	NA	TGTGCCAGCAGCCAAGGGGTTCAGGCGGACCTTAACTCTGGAAACACCATATATTTT	CASSQGVQADLNSGNTIYF
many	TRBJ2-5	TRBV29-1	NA	TGCAGCGTTGAAGGGGCCAACCAAGAGACCCAGTACTTC	CSVEGANQETQYF
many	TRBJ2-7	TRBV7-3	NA	TGTGCCAGCAGCTTAGCTGACGGCTACGAGCAGTACTTC	CASSLADGYEQYF
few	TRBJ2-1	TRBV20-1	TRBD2	TGCTGTGCTAGAGATGACCTAGCGGGGAGCAACAATGAGCAGTTCTTC	CCARDDLAGSNNEQFF
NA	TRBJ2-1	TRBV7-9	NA	TGTGCCAGCAGCTTAGCTTCTGCGAATGAGCAGTTCTTC	CASSLASANEQFF
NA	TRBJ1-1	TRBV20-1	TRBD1	TGCAGTGCAAGGGACAGGGGGATGAACACTGAAGCTTTCTTT	CSARDRGMNTEAFF
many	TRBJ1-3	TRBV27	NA	TGTGCCAGCAGTTTAGGGGGCCAGGTTGGAAACACCATATATTTT	CASSLGGQVGNTIYF
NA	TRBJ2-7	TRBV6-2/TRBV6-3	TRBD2	TGTGCCAGCAGTTACTCGGTGATGCGGGAGAGAGGAGGCTACGAGCAGTACTTC	CASSYSVMRERGGYEQYF
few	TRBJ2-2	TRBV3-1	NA	TGTGCCAGCAGCCAAGGAGGGTGGGAGCTGTTTTTT	CASSQGGWELFF
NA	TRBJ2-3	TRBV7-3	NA	TGTGCCAGCAGCTTAATTTGGGGAGATACGCAGTATTTT	CASSLIWGDTQYF
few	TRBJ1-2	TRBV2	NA	TGTGCCAGCAGCCCGGGACAAGCCTATGGCTACACCTTC	CASSPGQAYGYTF
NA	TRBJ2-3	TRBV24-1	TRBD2	TGTGCCACCAGTGATTCTAGCGGGAGGAAGGTTACAGATACGCAGTATTTT	CATSDSSGRKVTDTQYF
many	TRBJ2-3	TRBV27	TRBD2	TGTGCCAGCAGTTCTACCGGACTAGCGGGAGCGTATGTCACAGATACGCAGTATTTT	CASSSTGLAGAYVTDTQYF
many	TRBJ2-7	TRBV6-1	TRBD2	TGTGCCAGCAGTGAATCGCGGGGGACCCTCTACGAGCAGTACTTC	CASSESRGTLYEQYF